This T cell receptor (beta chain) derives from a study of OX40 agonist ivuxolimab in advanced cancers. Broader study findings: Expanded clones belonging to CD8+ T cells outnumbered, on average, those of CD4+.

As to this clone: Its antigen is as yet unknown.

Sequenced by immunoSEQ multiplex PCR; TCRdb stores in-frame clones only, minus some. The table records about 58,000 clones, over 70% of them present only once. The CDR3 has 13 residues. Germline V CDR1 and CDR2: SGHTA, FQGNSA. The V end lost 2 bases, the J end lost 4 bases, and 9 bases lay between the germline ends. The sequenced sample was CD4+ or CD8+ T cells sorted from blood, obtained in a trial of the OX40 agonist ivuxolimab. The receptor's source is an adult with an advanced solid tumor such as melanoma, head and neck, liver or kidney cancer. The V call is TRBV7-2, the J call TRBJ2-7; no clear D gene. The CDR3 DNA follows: TGTGCCAGCAGCTTACCCTCCTTATACGAGCAGTACTTC. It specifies CASSLPSLYEQYF.